This entry concerns a single T cell receptor (beta chain). Its antigen is not identified. The sample belongs to a study of cytomegalovirus exposure and HLA in healthy donors. This table comes from immunoSEQ multiplex PCR, and its TCRdb copy is limited to in-frame clones, with some not included. The sample holds about 240,000 clones, approximately 84% seen once. General observations from the study: TCR sequences were mostly rare, though some public TCRs occurred in many donors. Reports credit the classifier with highly specific, highly sensitive diagnosis of cytomegalovirus status. Researchers counted 164 TCR beta chains as cytomegalovirus-associated.

The V end was cut by 5 bases, the J end by 5 bases, with 21 bases between. The V gene's germline CDR1 is GTSNPN and CDR2 SVGIG (reference sequence). CDR3 length equals 15 residues. The origin of this receptor is a woman between 25 and 40 years old in good health and CMV-seropositive. This rearrangement joins TRBV30 to TRBJ1-1; tentative D call: TRBD1 (6 bases). The sequencing input was PBMCs. The CDR3, as DNA: TGTGCCTGGGATACTCACGGCAGGGGTGGAACTGAAGCTTTCTTT. Encoded protein: CAWDTHGRGGTEAFF.